The source of this T cell receptor (beta chain) is a study of post-analysis software for immune sequencing data. Study-wide results and caveats: A handful of TRBV segments were significantly more frequent in patients than in controls. TRBV5-6, TRBV5-1 and TRBV20-1 were among these segments.

TCR beta libraries were prepared from cDNA with unique molecular identifiers. TCRdb re-called the PCR reads through MiXCR, storing one row per CDR3 protein. This repertoire shows about 160,000 distinct CDR3 sequences, 35% to 40% found once; its top ten account for around 30%. The V end was cut by 3 bases, the J end by 6 bases, with 18 bases between. The CDR3 has 15 amino acids. Germline loops: CDR1 SGHNT, CDR2 YENEEA. This clonotype was observed a handful of times. The target antigen is unknown. This material consisted of blood, taken after autologous hematopoietic stem cell transplantation. V and J are TRBV11-3 and TRBJ2-7; D is perhaps TRBD2 (6 bases). The sequence was collected from a girl between 10 and 17 years old with multiple sclerosis. CDR3 coding DNA: TGTGCCAGCAGCTTTAACCGGGAGCTCGTGGGCGAGCAGTACTTC. This codes for CASSFNRELVGEQYF.